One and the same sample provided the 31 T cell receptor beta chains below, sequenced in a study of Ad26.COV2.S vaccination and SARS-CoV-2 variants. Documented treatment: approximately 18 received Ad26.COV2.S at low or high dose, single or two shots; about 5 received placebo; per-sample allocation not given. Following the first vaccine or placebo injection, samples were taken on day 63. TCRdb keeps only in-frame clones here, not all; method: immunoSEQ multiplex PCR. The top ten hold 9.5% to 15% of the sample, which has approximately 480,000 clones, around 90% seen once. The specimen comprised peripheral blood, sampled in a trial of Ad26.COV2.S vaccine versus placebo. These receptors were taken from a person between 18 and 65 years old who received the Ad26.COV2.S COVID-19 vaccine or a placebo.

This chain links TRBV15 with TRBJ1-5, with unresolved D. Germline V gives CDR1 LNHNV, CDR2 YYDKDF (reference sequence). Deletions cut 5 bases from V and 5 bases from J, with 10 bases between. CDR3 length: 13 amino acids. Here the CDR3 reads CATSASYDQPQHF. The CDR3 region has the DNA TGTGCCACCAGCGCGTCGTACGATCAGCCCCAGCATTTT.

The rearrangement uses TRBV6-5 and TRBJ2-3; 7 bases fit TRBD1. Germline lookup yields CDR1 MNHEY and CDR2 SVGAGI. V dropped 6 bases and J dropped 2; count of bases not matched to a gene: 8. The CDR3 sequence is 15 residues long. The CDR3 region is CASSPTGHPTDTQYF. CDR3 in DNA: TGTGCCAGCAGCCCGACAGGGCACCCCACAGATACGCAGTATTTT.

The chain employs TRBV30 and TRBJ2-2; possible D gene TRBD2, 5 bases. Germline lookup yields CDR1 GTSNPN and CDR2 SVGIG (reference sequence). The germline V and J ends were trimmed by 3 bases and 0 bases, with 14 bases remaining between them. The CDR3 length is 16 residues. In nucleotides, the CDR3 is TGTGCCTGGAGAATGTACGGGAAGGCGAACACCGGGGAGCTGTTTTTT. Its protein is CAWRMYGKANTGELFF.

CDR3 sequence reads: CASSQAGGPRTGELFF. CDR3 DNA: TGTGCCAGCAGCCAAGCGGGAGGGCCAAGGACCGGGGAGCTGTTTTTT. The chain employs TRBV3-1 (or the pseudogene TRBV3-2) and TRBJ2-2; TRBD2 aligns across 8 bases. The germline V gene encodes CDR1 LGHDT and CDR2 YNNKEL (reference sequence). This CDR3 region has 16 residues. J gave up 5 bases and V 1 base, and 6 bases lay outside the gene matches.

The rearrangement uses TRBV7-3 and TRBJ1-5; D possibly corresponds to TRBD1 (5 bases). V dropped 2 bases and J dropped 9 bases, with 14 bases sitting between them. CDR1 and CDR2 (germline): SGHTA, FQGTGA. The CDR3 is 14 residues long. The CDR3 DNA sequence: TGTGCCAGCAGCTTAGGGGGACCAGGGTCGCCCCAGCATTTT. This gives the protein CASSLGGPGSPQHF.

CDR3 nucleotides: TGTGCCAGTAATAATCGGGACAATGAGCAGTTCTTC. Translation gives CASNNRDNEQFF. This chain links TRBV19 with TRBJ2-1; D ambiguous. V was clipped by 7 bases and J by 5 bases, with 9 bases between them. The CDR3 is made up of 12 amino acids. Germline loops: CDR1 LNHDA, CDR2 SQIVND (reference sequence).

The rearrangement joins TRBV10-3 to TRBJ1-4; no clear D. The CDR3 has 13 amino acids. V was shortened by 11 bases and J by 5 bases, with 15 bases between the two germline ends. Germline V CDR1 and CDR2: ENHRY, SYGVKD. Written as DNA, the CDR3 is TGTGCCGTAAGGGCTAACGCGAATGAAAAACTGTTTTTT. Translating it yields CAVRANANEKLFF.

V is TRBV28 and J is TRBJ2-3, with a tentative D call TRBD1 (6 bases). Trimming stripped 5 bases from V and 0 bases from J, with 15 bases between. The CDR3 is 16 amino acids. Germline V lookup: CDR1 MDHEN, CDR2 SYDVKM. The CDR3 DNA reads TGTGCCAGCAGTCTCCCCCGGGACACTAGCACAGATACGCAGTATTTT. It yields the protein CASSLPRDTSTDTQYF.

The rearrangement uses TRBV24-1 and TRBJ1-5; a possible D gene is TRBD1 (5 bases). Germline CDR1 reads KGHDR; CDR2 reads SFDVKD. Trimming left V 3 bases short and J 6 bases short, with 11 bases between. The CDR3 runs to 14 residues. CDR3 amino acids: CATSDAGYGQPQHF. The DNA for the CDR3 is TGTGCCACCAGTGATGCAGGGTACGGTCAGCCCCAGCATTTT.

The CDR3 bases are TGTGCCAGTAGTATTGGAACAGTCTCGGGAGAGCAGTACTTC. It encodes CASSIGTVSGEQYF. This sequence joins TRBV19 and TRBJ2-7, with D possibly TRBD2 on 5 matching bases. Trimming cost V 3 bases and J 7 bases, with 16 bases left between them. Germline assignment: CDR1 LNHDA and CDR2 SQIVND (reference sequence). The CDR3 is made up of 14 amino acids.

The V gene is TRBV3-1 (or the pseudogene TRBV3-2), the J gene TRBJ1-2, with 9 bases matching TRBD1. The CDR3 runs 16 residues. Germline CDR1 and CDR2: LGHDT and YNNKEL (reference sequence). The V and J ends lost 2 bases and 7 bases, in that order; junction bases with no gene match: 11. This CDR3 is CASSQSRRLDRGGYTF. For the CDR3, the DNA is TGTGCCAGCAGCCAATCACGGCGATTGGACAGGGGTGGCTACACCTTC.

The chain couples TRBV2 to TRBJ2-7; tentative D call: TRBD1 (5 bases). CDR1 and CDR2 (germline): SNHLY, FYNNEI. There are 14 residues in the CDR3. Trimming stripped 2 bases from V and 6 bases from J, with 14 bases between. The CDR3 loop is CASSESGRASEQYF. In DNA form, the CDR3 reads TGTGCCAGCAGTGAATCGGGCAGGGCCTCCGAGCAGTACTTC.

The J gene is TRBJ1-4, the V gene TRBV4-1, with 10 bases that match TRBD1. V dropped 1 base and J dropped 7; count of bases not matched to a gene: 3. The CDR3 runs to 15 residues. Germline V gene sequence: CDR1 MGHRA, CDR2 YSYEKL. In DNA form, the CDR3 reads TGCGCCAGCAGCCAAGGGGACAGGGGATCTGAAAAACTGTTTTTT. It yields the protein CASSQGDRGSEKLFF.

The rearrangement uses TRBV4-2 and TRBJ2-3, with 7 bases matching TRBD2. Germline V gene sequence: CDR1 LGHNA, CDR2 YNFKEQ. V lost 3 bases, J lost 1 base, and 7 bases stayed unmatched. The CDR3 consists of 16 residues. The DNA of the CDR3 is TGTGCCAGCAGCCAGATCAAGGCGGGAGGCACAGATACGCAGTATTTT. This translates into CASSQIKAGGTDTQYF.

The CDR3: CASSSPSGNTYEQYF. The CDR3 DNA follows: TGTGCCAGCAGCTCCCCGTCGGGAAACACCTACGAGCAGTACTTC. The rearrangement links TRBV28 to TRBJ2-7; possibly TRBD2 for D (5 bases). V dropped 6 bases and J dropped 2 bases, with 17 bases sitting between them. Germline CDR1 and CDR2: MDHEN and SYDVKM. The CDR3 loop spans 15 amino acids.

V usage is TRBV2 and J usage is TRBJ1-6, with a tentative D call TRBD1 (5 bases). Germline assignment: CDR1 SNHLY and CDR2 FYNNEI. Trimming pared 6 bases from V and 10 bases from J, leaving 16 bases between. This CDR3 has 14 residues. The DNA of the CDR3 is TGTGCCAGCAGGCCTCTGGGGACGGGGTCACCCCTCCACTTT. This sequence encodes CASRPLGTGSPLHF.

The CDR3 coding sequence is TGTGCCAGCAGCGTAGGGCAGTACTCTGGAAACACCATATATTTT. Translated, it gives CASSVGQYSGNTIYF. The chain is built from TRBV9 and TRBJ1-3; D unresolved. There are 15 residues in the CDR3. From germline, CDR1 is SGDLS and CDR2 YYNGEE. The V gene lost 0 bases and the J gene lost 0 bases, with 7 bases spanning the gap.

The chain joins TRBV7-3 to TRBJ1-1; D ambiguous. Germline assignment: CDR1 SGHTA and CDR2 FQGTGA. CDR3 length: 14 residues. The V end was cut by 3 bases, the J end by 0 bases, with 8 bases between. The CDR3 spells CASSFSQLNTEAFF. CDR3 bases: TGTGCCAGCAGCTTCTCACAGCTGAACACTGAAGCTTTCTTT.

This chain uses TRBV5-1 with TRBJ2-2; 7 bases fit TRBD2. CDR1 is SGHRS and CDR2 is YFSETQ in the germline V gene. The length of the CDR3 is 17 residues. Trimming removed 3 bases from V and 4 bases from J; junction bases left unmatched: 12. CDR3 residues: CASSSRGLGEGTGELFF. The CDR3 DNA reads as TGCGCCAGCAGCTCCCGGGGCCTAGGGGAGGGCACCGGGGAGCTGTTTTTT. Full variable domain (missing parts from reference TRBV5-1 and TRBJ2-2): KAGVTQTPRYLIKTRGQQVTLSCSPISGHRSVSWYQQTPGQGLQFLFEYFSETQRNKGNFPGRFSGRQFSNSRSEMNVSTLELGDSALYLCASSSRGLGEGTGELFFGEGSRLTVL.

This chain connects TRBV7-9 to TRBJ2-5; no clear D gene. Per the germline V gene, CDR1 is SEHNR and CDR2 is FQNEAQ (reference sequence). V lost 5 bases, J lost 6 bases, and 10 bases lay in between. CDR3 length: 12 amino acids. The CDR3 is CASSAVLKTQYF. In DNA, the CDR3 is TGTGCCAGCAGCGCAGTTTTAAAGACCCAGTACTTC.

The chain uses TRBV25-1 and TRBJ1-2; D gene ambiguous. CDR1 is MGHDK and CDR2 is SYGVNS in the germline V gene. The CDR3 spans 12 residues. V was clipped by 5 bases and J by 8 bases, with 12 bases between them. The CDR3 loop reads CASSPTGGGYTF. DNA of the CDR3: TGTGCCAGCAGTCCTACCGGCGGGGGCTACACCTTC.

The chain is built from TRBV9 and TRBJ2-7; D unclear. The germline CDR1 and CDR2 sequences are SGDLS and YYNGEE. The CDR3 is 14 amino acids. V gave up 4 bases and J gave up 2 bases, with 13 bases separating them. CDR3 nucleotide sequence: TGTGCCAGCAGCCCCCGGACCGGACCCTACGAGCAGTACTTC. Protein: CASSPRTGPYEQYF.

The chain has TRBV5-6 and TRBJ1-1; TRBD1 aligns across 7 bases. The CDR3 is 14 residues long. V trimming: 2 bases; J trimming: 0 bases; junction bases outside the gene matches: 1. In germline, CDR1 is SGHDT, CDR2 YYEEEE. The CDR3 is CASSFTGVNTEAFF. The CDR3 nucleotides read TGTGCCAGCAGCTTTACAGGGGTGAACACTGAAGCTTTCTTT.

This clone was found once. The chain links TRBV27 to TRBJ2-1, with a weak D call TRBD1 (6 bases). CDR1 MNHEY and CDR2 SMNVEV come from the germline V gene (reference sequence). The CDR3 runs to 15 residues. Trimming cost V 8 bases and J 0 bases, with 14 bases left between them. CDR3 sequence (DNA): TGTGCCAGCGCGCCTGACAGGAGCTCCTACAATGAGCAGTTCTTC. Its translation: CASAPDRSSYNEQFF.

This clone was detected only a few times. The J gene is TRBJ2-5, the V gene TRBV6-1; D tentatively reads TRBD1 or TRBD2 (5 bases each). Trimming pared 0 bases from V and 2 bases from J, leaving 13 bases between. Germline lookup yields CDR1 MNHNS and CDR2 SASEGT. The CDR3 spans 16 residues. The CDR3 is CASSEARGSPQETQYF. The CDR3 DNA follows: TGTGCCAGCAGTGAAGCGAGGGGCAGCCCGCAAGAGACCCAGTACTTC.

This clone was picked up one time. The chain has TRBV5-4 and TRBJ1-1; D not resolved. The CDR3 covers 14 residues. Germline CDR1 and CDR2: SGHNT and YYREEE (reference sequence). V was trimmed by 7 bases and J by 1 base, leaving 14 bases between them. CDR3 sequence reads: CASQSQPSNTEAFF. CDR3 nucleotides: TGTGCCAGCCAATCCCAGCCATCGAACACTGAAGCTTTCTTT.

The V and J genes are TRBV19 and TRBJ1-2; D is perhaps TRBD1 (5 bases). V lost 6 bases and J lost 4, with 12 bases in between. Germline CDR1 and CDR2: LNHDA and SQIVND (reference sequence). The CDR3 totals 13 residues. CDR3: CASSQGVGYGYTF. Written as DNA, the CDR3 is TGTGCCAGTAGCCAAGGGGTAGGCTATGGCTACACCTTC.

The CDR3 coding sequence is TGTGCCAGCAGTTTAGGCAGAAGGACAGCTTTCTTT. Translation: CASSLGRRTAFF. The rearrangement links TRBV28 to TRBJ1-1; D unresolved. From germline, CDR1 is MDHEN and CDR2 SYDVKM. Between the trimmed V and J ends, which lost 2 bases and 10 bases, there was a span of 11 bases. This CDR3 region has 12 residues.

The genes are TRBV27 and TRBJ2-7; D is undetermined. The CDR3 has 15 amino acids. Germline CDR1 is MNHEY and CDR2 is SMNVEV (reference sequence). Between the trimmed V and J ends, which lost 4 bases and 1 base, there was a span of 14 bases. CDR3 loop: CASSSTWPGSYEQYF. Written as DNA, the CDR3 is TGTGCCAGCAGTTCGACTTGGCCCGGGTCCTACGAGCAGTACTTC.

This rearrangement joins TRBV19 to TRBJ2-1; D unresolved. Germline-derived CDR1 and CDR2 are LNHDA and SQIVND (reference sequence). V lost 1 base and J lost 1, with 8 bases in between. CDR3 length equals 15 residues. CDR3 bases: TGTGCCAGTAGTATAGTGGGGAATTCCTACAATGAGCAGTTCTTC. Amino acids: CASSIVGNSYNEQFF.

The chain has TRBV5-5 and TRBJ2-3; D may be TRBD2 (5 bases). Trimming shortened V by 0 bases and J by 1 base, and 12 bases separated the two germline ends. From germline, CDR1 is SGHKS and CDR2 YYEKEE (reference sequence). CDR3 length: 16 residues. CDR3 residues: CASSLVGSGGTDTQYF. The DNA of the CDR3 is TGTGCCAGCAGCTTGGTTGGGAGCGGCGGCACAGATACGCAGTATTTT.